Shown below are 3 T cell receptor beta chains from a single sample sequenced in a study of T cell responses to AZD1222 COVID-19 vaccine. Data came from immunoSEQ multiplex PCR; TCRdb stores just in-frame clones and leaves some out. The table shows about 200,000 clones, with about nine tenths occurring only once. Here the sequenced sample was peripheral blood, taken 28 days after the second AZD1222 dose. Receptor source: an adult who received the AZD1222 COVID-19 vaccine.

This chain links TRBV29-1 with TRBJ1-2, with D perhaps TRBD1 (5 bases). The V end was cut by 1 base, the J end by 2 bases, with 8 bases between. Germline V lookup: CDR1 SQVTM, CDR2 ANQGSEA. The CDR3 has 13 amino acids. CDR3 DNA: TGCAGCGTTGAAGTCCGGGACAACTATGGCTACACCTTC. As protein: CSVEVRDNYGYTF. The full variable domain, rest sourced from reference TRBV29-1 and TRBJ1-2, is SAVISQKPSRDICQRGTSLTIQCQVDSQVTMMFWYRQQPGQSLTLIATANQGSEATYESGFVIDKFPISRPNLTFSTLTVSNMSPEDSSIYLCSVEVRDNYGYTFGSGTRLTVV.

This chain uses TRBV7-2 with TRBJ2-1, with 10 nucleotides matching TRBD2. The CDR3 runs 16 residues. V was pared by 7 bases and J by 4 bases, with 10 bases of the junction left unmatched. Germline CDR1 and CDR2: SGHTA and FQGNSA. CDR3 nucleotide sequence: TGTGCCAGCACGCCCCGGGGTAGCGGGAGGTACAATGAGCAGTTCTTC. Protein product: CASTPRGSGRYNEQFF.

J is TRBJ1-1 and V is TRBV19; D is possibly TRBD1 (5 bases). The V and J ends lost 6 bases and 8 bases respectively, with 13 bases between them. The CDR3 spans 12 residues. Germline-derived CDR1 and CDR2 are LNHDA and SQIVND (reference sequence). The CDR3 sequence: CASRIGAAEAFF. CDR3 nucleotides: TGTGCCAGTAGGATTGGGGCAGCGGAAGCTTTCTTT.